These 19 T cell receptor beta chains originate from one sample sequenced in a study of radiation and T cells in renal cell carcinoma. The sample's treatment: 15 Gy SBRT to primary tumor, nephrectomy 4 weeks later. Only in-frame clones appear in the TCRdb table, and some are missing; sequencing was by immunoSEQ multiplex PCR. The sample records 5,000 or so clones, approximately 60% being singletons. Sequencing used tumor tissue, obtained from a patient whose treatment included radiotherapy and nephrectomy. All receptors come from a man aged 60 to 75 with renal cell carcinoma.

This clone qualifies as medium-sized. The genes are TRBV14 and TRBJ2-7; tentatively, D is TRBD1 (5 bases). V lost 2 bases, J lost 5 bases, and 16 bases lay in between. The germline CDR1 and CDR2 sequences are SGHDN and FVKESK. The CDR3 is 15 residues long. The CDR3 bases are TGTGCCAGCAGCCAATATAGGTCAGGGATCAACGAGCAGTACTTC. The encoded protein is CASSQYRSGINEQYF. Full variable domain (outside the CDR3, taken from reference TRBV14 and TRBJ2-7): EAGVTQFPSHSVIEKGQTVTLRCDPISGHDNLYWYRRVMGKEIKFLLHFVKESKQDESGMPNNRFLAERTGGTYSTLKVQPAELEDSGVYFCASSQYRSGINEQYFGPGTRLTVT.

This clone was seen only a few times. This chain uses TRBV29-1 with TRBJ1-1, with D possibly being TRBD1 (5 bases). The CDR3 sequence is 13 residues long. CDR1 and CDR2 from the germline V gene are SQVTM and ANQGSEA. The V and J ends lost 7 bases and 0 bases respectively, with 12 bases between them. The CDR3 coding sequence is TGCAGCGCCTCGACGGGACTGAACACTGAAGCTTTCTTT. It is translated as CSASTGLNTEAFF.

The chain combines TRBV5-5 with TRBJ2-7, with D perhaps matching TRBD1 or TRBD2 (5 bases each). The CDR3 is 15 amino acids. The germline V gene encodes CDR1 SGHKS and CDR2 YYEKEE (reference sequence). Trimming removed 6 bases from V and 0 bases from J, with 16 bases in between. The CDR3 region is CASTDRDRTSYEQYF. CDR3 bases: TGTGCCAGCACCGACCGGGACCGGACCTCCTACGAGCAGTACTTC.

This clone is categorized as medium-sized. The CDR3 is CASRARSGNTIYF. CDR3 nucleotides: TGTGCCAGCAGAGCTCGCTCTGGAAACACCATATATTTT. The chain combines TRBV6-5 with TRBJ1-3, with D unresolved. With 6 bases removed from V and 0 bases from J, the gap between germline ends came to 6 bases. The CDR3 consists of 13 residues. Germline CDR1 MNHEY, CDR2 SVGAGI.

The chain is built from TRBV6-1 and TRBJ1-5, with 8 bases matching TRBD1. V lost 3 bases to trimming and J lost 2 bases; unmatched junction nucleotides: 3. The germline CDR1 and CDR2 sequences are MNHNS and SASEGT. The CDR3 is 15 amino acids. This chain's CDR3 is CASSEQGARNQPQHF. CDR3 DNA: TGTGCCAGCAGTGAGCAGGGGGCGCGCAATCAGCCCCAGCATTTT.

V usage is TRBV11-2 and J usage is TRBJ2-7; a possible D gene is TRBD1 (5 bases). V shed 6 bases and J shed 6 bases, with 18 bases lying between them. Germline V gene lookup returns CDR1 SGHAT and CDR2 FQNNGV. CDR3 length: 14 amino acids. CDR3 sequence: CASSLTQGWIEQYF. In nucleotides, the CDR3 is TGTGCCAGCAGTTTAACCCAGGGTTGGATCGAGCAGTACTTC.

The rearrangement links TRBV11-3 to TRBJ2-3; no definite D call. The CDR3 has 15 amino acids. Germline V gene lookup returns CDR1 SGHNT and CDR2 YENEEA. V dropped 3 bases and J dropped 2 bases, with 12 bases sitting between them. In DNA form, the CDR3 reads TGTGCCAGCAGCTTTGGTGAGGCTTCCACAGATACGCAGTATTTT. Translation: CASSFGEASTDTQYF.

The table lists this clone with a count of one. The chain employs TRBV5-4 and TRBJ2-7; D unresolved. The CDR3 is 13 residues long. Germline CDR1 and CDR2: SGHNT and YYREEE (reference sequence). Trimming took 2 bases from V and 7 from J, leaving 13 bases between them. Here the CDR3 DNA reads TGTGCCAGCAGCTTAGAGGTAGGGTGGGAGCAGTACTTC. It encodes CASSLEVGWEQYF.

This rearrangement joins TRBV28 to TRBJ2-7; D is undetermined. Germline-derived CDR1 and CDR2 are MDHEN and SYDVKM. The CDR3 is 14 residues long. Trimming cost V 3 bases and J 3 bases, with 12 bases left between them. The CDR3: CASSLGNWGYEQYF. The CDR3 nucleotides are TGTGCCAGCAGTTTGGGAAACTGGGGCTACGAGCAGTACTTC. The full variable domain, with the rest looked up from reference TRBV28 and TRBJ2-7, is DVKVTQSSRYLVKRTGEKVFLECVQDMDHENMFWYRQDPGLGLRLIYFSYDVKMKEKGDIPEGYSVSREKKERFSLILESASTNQTSMYLCASSLGNWGYEQYFGPGTRLTVT.

This clone was counted only a few times. The rearrangement joins TRBV7-2 to TRBJ2-7, with D perhaps TRBD2 (6 bases). The germline gives CDR1 SGHTA, CDR2 FQGNSA. This CDR3 contains 13 residues. V lost 1 base to trimming and J lost 5 bases, with 9 bases between them. The CDR3 region has the DNA TGTGCCAGCAGCTTAGGGACTACGAACGAGCAGTACTTC. Protein sequence: CASSLGTTNEQYF.

The chain joins TRBV5-5 to TRBJ2-6; 7 bases fit TRBD1. CDR1 SGHKS and CDR2 YYEKEE come from the germline V gene (reference sequence). The CDR3 consists of 16 residues. The trim removed 4 bases at V and 0 bases at J, leaving 4 bases unmatched. CDR3 loop: CASSPRDSSGANVLTF. DNA for the CDR3: TGTGCCAGCAGCCCCCGGGACAGCTCTGGGGCCAACGTCCTGACTTTC.

The CDR3 spells CASSPRTGRLANRVSNQPQHF. CDR3 bases: TGTGCCAGCAGCCCGAGGACAGGGCGCTTGGCGAATCGAGTAAGCAATCAGCCCCAGCATTTT. V is TRBV7-8 and J is TRBJ1-5, with 8 bases matching TRBD1. CDR1 is SGHVS and CDR2 is FQNEAQ in the germline V gene. V shed 5 bases, J shed 1 base, and the junction held 22 bases outside the gene matches. CDR3 length: 21 amino acids.

This rearrangement joins TRBV7-9 to TRBJ1-1, with D possibly TRBD1 on 6 matching bases. In germline, CDR1 is SEHNR, CDR2 FQNEAQ (reference sequence). V was shortened by 8 bases and J by 5 bases, with 15 bases between the two germline ends. CDR3 size: 13 residues. The CDR3 nucleotides are TGTGCCAGCGCAGGGGCAGGGCGTACTGAAGCTTTCTTT. Protein product: CASAGAGRTEAFF.

This clone came up a few times. The CDR3: CASSQERTNYGYTF. The CDR3, as DNA: TGTGCCAGCAGCCAAGAACGGACTAACTATGGCTACACCTTC. The chain uses TRBV5-4 and TRBJ1-2; D is unclear. The ends were cut back, 4 bases at V and 0 bases at J, with 10 bases in the middle. The CDR3 totals 14 residues. Germline V gene data show CDR1 as SGHNT and CDR2 as YYREEE (reference sequence). Together with reference TRBV5-4 and TRBJ1-2, the CDR3 gives the full variable domain: ETGVTQSPTHLIKTRGQQVTLRCSSQSGHNTVSWYQQALGQGPQFIFQYYREEENGRGNFPPRFSGLQFPNYSSELNVNALELDDSALYLCASSQERTNYGYTFGSGTRLTVV.

This clone was seen a single time. CDR3 nucleotide sequence: TGTGCCAGCAGTTACTCCGGGCAGCCTAACTATGGCTACACCTTC. Its translation is CASSYSGQPNYGYTF. The V gene is TRBV6-5, the J gene TRBJ1-2, with D uncertain. V was clipped by 0 bases and J by 0 bases, with 8 bases between them. CDR1 and CDR2 (germline): MNHEY, SVGAGI. The CDR3 runs 15 residues.

This clone has just a few counts. The V and J genes are TRBV5-1 and TRBJ1-3, with D tentatively TRBD1 (6 bases). Germline CDR1 is SGHRS and CDR2 is YFSETQ. V lost 2 bases to trimming and J lost 2 bases, with 14 bases between them. The CDR3 covers 16 residues. The CDR3 DNA follows: TGCGCCAGCAGCTTTGGGACCGCAGGGGCTGGAAACACCATATATTTT. Translation gives CASSFGTAGAGNTIYF.

The chain links TRBV4-1 to TRBJ1-2, with D maybe TRBD1 (5 bases). The CDR3 is made up of 14 amino acids. V gave up 0 bases and J gave up 4 bases, with 9 bases separating them. Per the germline V gene, CDR1 is MGHRA and CDR2 is YSYEKL. In DNA form, the CDR3 reads TGCGCCAGCAGCCAAGAGGGGCTATTCTATGGCTACACCTTC. Its translation is CASSQEGLFYGYTF.

CDR3 sequence: CASSRGQGTGNTIYF. The CDR3 DNA follows: TGCGCCAGCAGCCGAGGACAGGGTACTGGAAACACCATATATTTT. The chain employs TRBV4-3 and TRBJ1-3; 8 positions agree with TRBD1. The CDR3 runs to 15 residues. Germline trimming cut 4 bases from V and 2 bases from J; bases unmatched to any gene: 4. Germline loops: CDR1 LGHNA, CDR2 YSLEER.

About this clone: A much more abundant neighbour one base away suggests this may be a read error. Other DNA sequences from this sample encode an identical CDR3 as well. The chain uses TRBV7-6 and TRBJ2-7; possible D gene TRBD2, 6 bases. CDR3 length: 13 residues. The V gene's germline CDR1 is SGHVS and CDR2 FNYEAQ. V lost 5 bases and J lost 3, with 11 bases in between. The CDR3 nucleotides are TGTGCCAGCAGCGCGGGACCAAACTACGAGCAGTACTTC. Residues: CASSAGPNYEQYF.